The 9 T cell receptor beta chains in this list originate from one sample, sequenced in a study of blood T cell repertoires in COVID-19. The repertoire was sequenced with immunoSEQ multiplex PCR; TCRdb's copy has only in-frame clones and lacks some. In the table there are 250,000 to 350,000 clones, 80% to 90% of which are singletons. The sequenced material came from peripheral blood. The receptor set was obtained from a woman between 45 and 65 years old with COVID-19, enrolled during active disease.

Notes on this clone: The sample contains more than one DNA sequence encoding this CDR3. The genes are TRBV24-1 and TRBJ2-2; possible D gene TRBD2, 6 bases. The CDR3 runs to 16 residues. The germline V gene encodes CDR1 KGHDR and CDR2 SFDVKD. Trimming stripped 4 bases from V and 0 bases from J, with 11 bases between. CDR3 amino acids: CATSDPGTPNTGELFF. CDR3 nucleotide sequence: TGTGCCACCAGTGACCCCGGGACTCCGAACACCGGGGAGCTGTTTTTT.

The chain has TRBV19 and TRBJ2-1; a possible D gene is TRBD1 (5 bases). Trimming shortened V by 0 bases and J by 5 bases, and 23 bases separated the two germline ends. Germline V lookup: CDR1 LNHDA, CDR2 SQIVND (reference sequence). The CDR3 is 19 amino acids. CDR3 bases: TGTGCCAGTAGTATAGATCTCGGAAACGGCAGGGTAGGAAACAATGAGCAGTTCTTC. As protein: CASSIDLGNGRVGNNEQFF.

This chain connects TRBV5-5 to TRBJ1-2, with no clear D. Germline V gene sequence: CDR1 SGHKS, CDR2 YYEKEE (reference sequence). Trimming removed 2 bases from V and 2 bases from J, with 10 bases in between. This CDR3 contains 14 residues. CDR3 amino acids: CASSFGNRNYGYTF. The DNA of the CDR3 is TGTGCCAGCAGCTTCGGGAATCGAAACTATGGCTACACCTTC.

The V and J genes are TRBV6-5 and TRBJ1-1, with a tentative D call TRBD1 (5 bases). V was pared by 6 bases and J by 6 bases, with 11 bases between. CDR1 is MNHEY and CDR2 is SVGAGI in the germline V gene. The CDR3 consists of 12 residues. CDR3 loop: CASSNGGSEAFF. In nucleotides, the CDR3 is TGTGCCAGCAGCAACGGGGGGTCTGAAGCTTTCTTT.

The V gene is TRBV7-9, the J gene TRBJ2-7; 7 bases are a match to TRBD1. This CDR3 comprises 14 residues. The V gene end was trimmed by 5 bases and the J gene end by 2 bases; junction bases not matched to a gene: 6. Germline assignment: CDR1 SEHNR and CDR2 FQNEAQ (reference sequence). The CDR3 DNA reads as TGTGCCAGCAGCGACCGGGACAGAACCTACGAGCAGTACTTC. It encodes CASSDRDRTYEQYF.

The chain uses TRBV7-8 and TRBJ2-3; a weak D match, TRBD1 (5 bases). V lost 5 bases and J lost 6, with 9 bases in between. The CDR3 contains 12 residues. Per germline, CDR1 SGHVS and CDR2 FQNEAQ. This chain's CDR3 is CASSLKGDTQYF. The CDR3 bases are TGTGCCAGCAGCCTAAAGGGGGATACGCAGTATTTT.

The gene calls are TRBV19 and TRBJ1-1, with a possible D match to TRBD1 (6 bases). This CDR3 is 15 amino acids long. Germline CDR1 and CDR2: LNHDA and SQIVND (reference sequence). Trimming shortened V by 6 bases and J by 3 bases, and 17 bases separated the two germline ends. The CDR3 is CASREGGTGHTEAFF. The CDR3 DNA reads as TGTGCCAGTAGGGAAGGGGGAACGGGACACACTGAAGCTTTCTTT.

The CDR3 sequence: CASSLRGQGATNEKLFF. The DNA for the CDR3 is TGTGCCAGCAGCTTAAGAGGACAGGGGGCAACTAATGAAAAACTGTTTTTT. V is TRBV7-8 and J is TRBJ1-4, with 10 bases aligning to TRBD1. Trimming took 2 bases from V and 0 from J; bases not matched to a gene: 3. The CDR3 extends over 17 amino acids. Germline CDR1 and CDR2: SGHVS and FQNEAQ.

The CDR3 region is CASSRTGQLYNEQFF. In DNA, the CDR3 is TGTGCCAGCAGTAGAACGGGACAGCTCTACAATGAGCAGTTCTTC. The rearrangement joins TRBV6-5 to TRBJ2-1; 7 nucleotides align to TRBD1. The CDR3 extends over 15 amino acids. Germline assignment: CDR1 MNHEY and CDR2 SVGAGI. V lost 5 bases, J lost 3 bases, and 7 bases stayed unmatched.